This T cell receptor (beta chain) was recovered during a study of T cell repertoires in cytomegalovirus infection. Study details: From public TCR beta signatures came an indication of both CMV infection and matching HLA type.

TCRdb recomputed calls from the reads with MiXCR, one row per CDR3 protein. The table has around 530,000 distinct CDR3 sequences, about 15% seen once. About this clonotype itself: Its antigen is as yet unknown.

Germline V CDR1 and CDR2: MDHEN, SYDVKM. Trimming took 2 bases from V and 1 from J, leaving 15 bases between them. The CDR3 is made up of 17 amino acids. Findings of the study overall: In two of eight donors, the top clonotype was HLA-C-restricted CMV-specific. The cumulative frequency of public TCR beta families distinguished individuals who carried CMV together with the relevant HLA.

Material: CD8+ T cells from PBMCs. The rearrangement links TRBV28 to TRBJ1-5; no firm D call. This receptor was taken from a human donor in good health (CMV status not recorded). Some clones in this sample may be carry-over from other donors' samples. For the CDR3, the DNA is TGTGCCAGCAGTTTAAACCGGAACAGACCCAGCAATCAGCCCCAGCATTTT. Encoded protein: CASSLNRNRPSNQPQHF.